This TCR beta chain was sequenced for a study of T cell responses to AZD1222 COVID-19 vaccine. TCRdb's table, derived via immunoSEQ multiplex PCR, lists solely in-frame clones and lacks some. The sample has some 150,000 clones; around nine tenths are singletons. CDR3 length: 16 amino acids. CDR1 and CDR2 (germline): SGHDN, FVKESK. V was trimmed by 5 bases and J by 0 bases, leaving 14 bases between them. The table lists this clone with a count of one. The antigen is unknown. Study-wide results and limits: Vaccine-associated CD4 TCRs spanned spike, dominant at 160-218 and 743-854. Only 5 or 6 people who got AZD1222 tested seropositive at baseline.

The J gene is TRBJ2-1, the V gene TRBV14; D is tentatively TRBD1 or TRBD2 (6 bases each). The sequence was collected from an adult who received the AZD1222 COVID-19 vaccine. Sequenced material: peripheral blood, taken 28 days after the second AZD1222 dose. This CDR3 is CASSNPGGPSYNEQFF. DNA of the CDR3: TGTGCCAGCAGCAACCCCGGGGGCCCCTCCTACAATGAGCAGTTCTTC.